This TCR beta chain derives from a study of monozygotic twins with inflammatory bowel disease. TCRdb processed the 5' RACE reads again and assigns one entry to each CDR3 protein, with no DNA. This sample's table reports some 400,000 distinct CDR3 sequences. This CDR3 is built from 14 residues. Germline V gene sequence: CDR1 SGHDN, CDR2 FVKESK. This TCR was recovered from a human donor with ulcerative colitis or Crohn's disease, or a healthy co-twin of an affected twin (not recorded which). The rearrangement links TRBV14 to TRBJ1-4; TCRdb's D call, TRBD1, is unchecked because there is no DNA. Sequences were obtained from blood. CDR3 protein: CASRPSGVREKLFF.